This T cell receptor beta chain was sequenced during a study of CD8 T cells in ankylosing spondylitis. Points from the study as a whole: Certain motif variants had earlier been reported in reactive arthritis synovial fluid and blood. Significantly higher representation of disease-linked clones was reported for matched ankylosing spondylitis synovial fluid. Characteristic, it appeared, of ankylosing spondylitis blood was a TCR beta motif of roughly eight highly homologous variants.

Each TCR beta library was made by quantitative 5'-RACE that incorporated molecular barcodes. TCRdb reprocessed the 5' RACE reads with MiXCR, giving one entry per CDR3 protein. The sample includes fewer than 500,000 distinct CDR3 sequences, 25% to 30% of them seen just once. Points on this clonotype: Its specificity is not known.

Sequencing input: blood, either unsorted or a sorted T cell fraction (not recorded which). This TCR was recovered from a male donor with ankylosing spondylitis.

Written as DNA, the CDR3 is TGTGCCAGCAGCTCCCTTACGTTCACTGAAGCTTTCTTT. It is translated as CASSSLTFTEAFF. The genes are TRBV7-9 and TRBJ1-1, with no clear D. This CDR3 is built from 13 residues. V shed 4 bases and J shed 4 bases, with 10 bases lying between them. The germline V gene has CDR1 SEHNR and CDR2 FQNEAQ (reference sequence).